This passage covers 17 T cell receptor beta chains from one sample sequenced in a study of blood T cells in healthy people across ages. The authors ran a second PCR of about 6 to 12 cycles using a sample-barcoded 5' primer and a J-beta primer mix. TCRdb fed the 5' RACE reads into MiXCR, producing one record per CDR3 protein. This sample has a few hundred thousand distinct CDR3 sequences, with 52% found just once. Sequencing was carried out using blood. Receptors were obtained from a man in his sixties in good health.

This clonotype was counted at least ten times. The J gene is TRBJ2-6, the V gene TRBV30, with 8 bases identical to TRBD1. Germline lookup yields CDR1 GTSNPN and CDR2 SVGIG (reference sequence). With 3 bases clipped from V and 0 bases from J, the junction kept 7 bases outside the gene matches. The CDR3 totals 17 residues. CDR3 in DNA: TGTGCCTGGAGGAACCGGGACAGGATCTCTGGGGCCAACGTCCTGACTTTC. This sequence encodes CAWRNRDRISGANVLTF.

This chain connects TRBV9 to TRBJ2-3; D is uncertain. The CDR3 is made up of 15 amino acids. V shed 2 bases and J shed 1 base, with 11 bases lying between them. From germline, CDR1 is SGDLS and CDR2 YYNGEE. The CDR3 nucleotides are TGTGCCAGCAGCGTGGGCCCCCCGGGCACAGATACGCAGTATTTT. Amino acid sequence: CASSVGPPGTDTQYF. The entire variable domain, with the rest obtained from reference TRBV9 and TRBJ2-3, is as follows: DSGVTQTPKHLITATGQRVTLRCSPRSGDLSVYWYQQSLDQGLQFLIQYYNGEERAKGNILERFSAQQFPDLHSELNLSSLELGDSALYFCASSVGPPGTDTQYFGPGTRLTVL.

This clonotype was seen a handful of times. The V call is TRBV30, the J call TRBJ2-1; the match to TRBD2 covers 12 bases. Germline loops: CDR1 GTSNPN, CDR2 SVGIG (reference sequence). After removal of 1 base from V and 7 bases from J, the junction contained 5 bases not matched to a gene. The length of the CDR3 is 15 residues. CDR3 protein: CAWSAGLAGTNEQFF. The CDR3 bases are TGTGCCTGGAGTGCCGGACTAGCGGGAACTAATGAGCAGTTCTTC. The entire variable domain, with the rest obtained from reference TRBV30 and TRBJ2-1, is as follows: SQTIHQWPATLVQPVGSPLSLECTVEGTSNPNLYWYRQAAGRGLQLLFYSVGIGQISSEVPQNLSASRPQDRQFILSSKKLLLSDSGFYLCAWSAGLAGTNEQFFGPGTRLTVL.

The CDR3 is CASSQIRDLPYEQYF. The CDR3 bases are TGTGCCAGCAGCCAAATCCGGGACCTCCCCTACGAGCAGTACTTC. V is TRBV14 and J is TRBJ2-7; either TRBD1 or TRBD2 may supply D (5 bases each). The CDR3 is made up of 15 amino acids. The germline V gene has CDR1 SGHDN and CDR2 FVKESK. Deletions cut 2 bases from V and 2 bases from J, with 13 bases between.

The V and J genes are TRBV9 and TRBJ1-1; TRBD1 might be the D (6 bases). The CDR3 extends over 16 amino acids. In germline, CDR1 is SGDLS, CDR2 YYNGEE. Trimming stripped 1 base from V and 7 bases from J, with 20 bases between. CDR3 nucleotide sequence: TGTGCCAGCAGCGTAAGCCAACAAGGGGGTCCGGGTGAAGCTTTCTTT. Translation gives CASSVSQQGGPGEAFF.

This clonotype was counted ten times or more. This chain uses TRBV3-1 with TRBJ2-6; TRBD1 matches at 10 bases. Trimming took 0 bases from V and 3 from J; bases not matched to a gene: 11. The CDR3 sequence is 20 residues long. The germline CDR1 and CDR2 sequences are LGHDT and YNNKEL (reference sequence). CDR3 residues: CASSQDPALTGGNGANVLTF. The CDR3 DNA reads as TGTGCCAGCAGCCAAGATCCCGCATTGACAGGGGGCAATGGGGCCAACGTCCTGACTTTC.

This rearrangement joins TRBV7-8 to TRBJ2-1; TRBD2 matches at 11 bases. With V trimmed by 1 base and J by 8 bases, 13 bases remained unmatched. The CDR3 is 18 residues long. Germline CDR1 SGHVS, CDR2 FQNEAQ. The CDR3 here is CASSLGLGLAGGEHEQFF. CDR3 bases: TGTGCCAGCAGCTTAGGACTCGGCCTAGCGGGAGGCGAGCATGAGCAGTTCTTC.

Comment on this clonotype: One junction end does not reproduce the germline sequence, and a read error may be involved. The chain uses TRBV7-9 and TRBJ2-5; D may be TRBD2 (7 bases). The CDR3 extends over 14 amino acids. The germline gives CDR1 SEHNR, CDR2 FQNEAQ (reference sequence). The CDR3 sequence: CASSRRGGGEAQYF. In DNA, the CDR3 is TGTGCCAGCAGCCGCAGGGGCGGGGGAGAGGCCCAGTACTTC.

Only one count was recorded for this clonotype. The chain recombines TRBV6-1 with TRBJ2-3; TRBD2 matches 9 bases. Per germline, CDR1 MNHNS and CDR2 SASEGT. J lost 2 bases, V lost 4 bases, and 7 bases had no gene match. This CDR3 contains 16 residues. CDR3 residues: CASSVASGGFTDTQYF. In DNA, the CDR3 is TGTGCCAGCAGTGTGGCCAGCGGGGGGTTCACAGATACGCAGTATTTT.

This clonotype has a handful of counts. The CDR3 DNA reads as TGTGCCAGCAGTCTAGGGGGGAGGGCCCTCTACGAGCAGTACTTC. Translation: CASSLGGRALYEQYF. V and J are TRBV28 and TRBJ2-4; tentatively, D is TRBD2 (7 bases). The J call is doubtful: the DNA matches TRBJ2-7 better. The length of the CDR3 is 15 residues. Per germline, CDR1 MDHEN and CDR2 SYDVKM.

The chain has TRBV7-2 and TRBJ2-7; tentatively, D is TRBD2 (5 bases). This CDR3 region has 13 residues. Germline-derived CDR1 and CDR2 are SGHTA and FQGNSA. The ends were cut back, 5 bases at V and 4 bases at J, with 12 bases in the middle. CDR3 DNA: TGTGCCAGCAGCCTCTTGAGGGCTTACGAGCAGTACTTC. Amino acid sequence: CASSLLRAYEQYF. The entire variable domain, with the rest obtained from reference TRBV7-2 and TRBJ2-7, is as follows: GAGVSQSPSNKVTEKGKDVELRCDPISGHTALYWYRQSLGQGLEFLIYFQGNSAPDKSGLPSDRFSAERTGGSVSTLTIQRTQQEDSAVYLCASSLLRAYEQYFGPGTRLTVT.

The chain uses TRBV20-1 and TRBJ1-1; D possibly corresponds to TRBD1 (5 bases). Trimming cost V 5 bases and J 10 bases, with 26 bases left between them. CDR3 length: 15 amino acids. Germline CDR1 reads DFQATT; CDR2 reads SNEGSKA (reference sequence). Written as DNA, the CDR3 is TGCAGTGCTCATCCTATCAGGGACCCCTCACTGGTAGCTTTCTTT. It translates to CSAHPIRDPSLVAFF.

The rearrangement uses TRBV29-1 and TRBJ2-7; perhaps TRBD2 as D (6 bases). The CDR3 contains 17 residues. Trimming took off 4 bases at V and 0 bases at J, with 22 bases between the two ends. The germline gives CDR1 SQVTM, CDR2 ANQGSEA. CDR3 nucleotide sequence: TGCAGCGTTGGGAGTGTTGGGTTTAGCGGTAGCTCCTACGAGCAGTACTTC. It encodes CSVGSVGFSGSSYEQYF.

DNA for the CDR3: TGTGCCAGCTACGAGCAGTACTTC. Translating it yields CASYEQYF. This rearrangement joins TRBV21-1 to TRBJ2-7. TRBV21-1 is a documented pseudogene. The CDR3 is 8 residues long.

This CDR3 reads CASSLSRTDYGYTF. For the CDR3, the DNA is TGTGCCAGCAGCTTAAGCCGTACTGACTATGGCTACACCTTC. V gene TRBV27 combines with J gene TRBJ1-2; D ambiguous. Germline V gives CDR1 MNHEY, CDR2 SMNVEV (reference sequence). This CDR3 region has 14 residues. V was pared by 6 bases and J by 3 bases, with 14 bases between.

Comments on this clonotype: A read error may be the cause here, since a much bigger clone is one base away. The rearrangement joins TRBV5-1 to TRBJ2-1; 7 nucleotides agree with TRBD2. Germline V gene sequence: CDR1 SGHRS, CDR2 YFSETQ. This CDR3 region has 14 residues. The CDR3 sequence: CAGSLGGASDEQFF. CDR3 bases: TGCGCCGGCAGCCTGGGAGGGGCTAGCGATGAGCAGTTCTTC.

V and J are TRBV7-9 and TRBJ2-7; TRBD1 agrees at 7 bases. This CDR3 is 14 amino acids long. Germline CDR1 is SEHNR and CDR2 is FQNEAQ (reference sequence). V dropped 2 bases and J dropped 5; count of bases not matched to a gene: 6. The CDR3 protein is CASSLRDSRDEQYF. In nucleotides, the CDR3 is TGTGCCAGCAGCTTACGGGACAGTCGGGACGAGCAGTACTTC.